The source of this T cell receptor beta chain is a study of T cell repertoires in cytomegalovirus infection. Study-level background: Public TCR beta signatures were indicative of both CMV infection and a matching HLA type. The study's findings and limits: Carriers of CMV plus the relevant HLA were identified by cumulative public TCR beta family frequency.

Germline V CDR1 and CDR2: SGHTA, FQGNSA. V was clipped by 0 bases and J by 5 bases, with 7 bases between them. The CDR3 loop spans 13 amino acids. This clonotype was seen ten or more times. Its matching antigen is unknown. Each CDR3 protein is one row after TCRdb ran MiXCR on the reads. The data hold fewer than 250,000 distinct CDR3 sequences, with around an eighth observed a single time. The chain employs TRBV7-2 and TRBJ1-1; D unclear. The specimen sequenced was PBMCs. The sequence was obtained from a human donor in good health (CMV status not recorded). Some clones in this sample may be carry-over from other donors' samples. In nucleotides, the CDR3 is TGTGCCAGCAGCTTAGCGATGGGGACTGAAGCTTTCTTT. Protein product: CASSLAMGTEAFF.